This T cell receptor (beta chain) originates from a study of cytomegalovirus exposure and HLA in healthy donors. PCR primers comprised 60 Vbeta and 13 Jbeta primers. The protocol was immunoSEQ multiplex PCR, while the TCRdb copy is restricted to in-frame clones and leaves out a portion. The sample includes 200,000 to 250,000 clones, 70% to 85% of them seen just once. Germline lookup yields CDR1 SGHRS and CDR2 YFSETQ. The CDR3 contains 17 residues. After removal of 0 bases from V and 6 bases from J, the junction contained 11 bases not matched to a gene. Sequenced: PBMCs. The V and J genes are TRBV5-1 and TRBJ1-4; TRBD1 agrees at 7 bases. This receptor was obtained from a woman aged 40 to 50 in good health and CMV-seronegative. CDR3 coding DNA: TGCGCCAGCAGCTTGGGGGAAAGACAGGGAAGGGATGAAAAACTGTTTTTT. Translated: CASSLGERQGRDEKLFF.